This T cell receptor (beta chain) emerged from a study of blood T cell repertoires in COVID-19. Germline-derived CDR1 and CDR2 are SGHVS and FQNEAQ. Trimming pared 2 bases from V and 3 bases from J, leaving 3 bases between. CDR3 size: 12 residues. Generated by immunoSEQ multiplex PCR, the TCRdb table keeps only in-frame clones and is missing some. The table has about 240,000 clones, around 90% seen once. This chain joins TRBV7-8 and TRBJ2-3, with D hard to call. Material for sequencing was peripheral blood. The sequence came from a man aged 55 to 70 who had recovered from COVID-19. CDR3 residues: CASSLSTDTQYF. The CDR3 nucleotides are TGTGCCAGCAGCTTATCGACAGATACGCAGTATTTT.